Following are 6 T cell receptor beta chains from one sample sequenced in a study of cytomegalovirus exposure and HLA in healthy donors. PCR used 60 Vbeta primers and 13 Jbeta primers. Sequenced by immunoSEQ multiplex PCR; TCRdb stores in-frame clones only, minus some. The data hold almost 200,000 clones, with 75% to 85% observed a single time. Sequenced material: PBMCs. The receptors were sampled from a male donor in good health and CMV-seropositive.

The rearrangement links TRBV11-2 to TRBJ1-5; TRBD1 matches 9 bases. V lost 5 bases, J lost 1 base, and 3 bases stayed unmatched. The CDR3 length is 15 residues. CDR1 and CDR2 (germline): SGHAT, FQNNGV. The CDR3 reads CASSRTGVSNQPQHF. The CDR3 DNA is TGTGCCAGCAGCCGGACAGGGGTCAGCAATCAGCCCCAGCATTTT.

The CDR3, as DNA: TGTGCCAGCAGCTCCTTGGGAGTTATGAACACTGAAGCTTTCTTT. It translates to CASSSLGVMNTEAFF. The rearrangement links TRBV7-8 to TRBJ1-1, with D unresolved. The CDR3 spans 15 residues. Trimming took 4 bases from V and 0 from J, leaving 12 bases between them. Germline CDR1 SGHVS, CDR2 FQNEAQ.

This clone was recorded only once. This chain uses TRBV9 with TRBJ2-2, with D possibly TRBD2 on 6 matching bases. The CDR3 loop spans 17 amino acids. V was trimmed by 3 bases and J by 5 bases, leaving 20 bases between them. Germline V lookup: CDR1 SGDLS, CDR2 YYNGEE. CDR3 in amino acids: CASSERYGSLGTGELFF. The CDR3 nucleotides are TGTGCCAGCAGCGAACGATACGGGAGTTTGGGAACCGGGGAGCTGTTTTTT.

The rearrangement uses TRBV11-1 and TRBJ2-3; TRBD2 is a possible D gene (6 bases). Looked up from germline, CDR1 is SGHAT and CDR2 is FQDESV (reference sequence). This CDR3 spans 15 amino acids. Trimming removed 5 bases at V and 5 bases at J, with 17 bases between. Here the CDR3 reads CASSNVPGEVDTQYF. Here the CDR3 DNA reads TGTGCCAGCAGCAACGTCCCGGGGGAGGTAGATACGCAGTATTTT.

V and J are TRBV5-5 and TRBJ2-2, with 10 bases fitting TRBD1. The CDR3 runs 15 residues. With V trimmed by 5 bases and J by 2 bases, 3 bases remained unmatched. Germline V gene data show CDR1 as SGHKS and CDR2 as YYEKEE (reference sequence). DNA for the CDR3: TGTGCCAGCAGGGGGACAGGGGCTAACACCGGGGAGCTGTTTTTT. This sequence encodes CASRGTGANTGELFF.

The genes are TRBV5-4 and TRBJ1-4; 10 bases match TRBD1. From germline, CDR1 is SGHNT and CDR2 YYREEE (reference sequence). CDR3 length: 13 residues. J lost 14 bases, V lost 3 bases, and 7 bases had no gene match. The DNA for the CDR3 is TGTGCCAGCAGCTCAGACAGGGGGCGCTCCCTGTTTTTT. Amino acid sequence: CASSSDRGRSLFF. Drawing the rest from reference TRBV5-4 and TRBJ1-4, the complete variable domain is ETGVTQSPTHLIKTRGQQVTLRCSSQSGHNTVSWYQQALGQGPQFIFQYYREEENGRGNFPPRFSGLQFPNYSSELNVNALELDDSALYLCASSSDRGRSLFFGSGTQLSVL.